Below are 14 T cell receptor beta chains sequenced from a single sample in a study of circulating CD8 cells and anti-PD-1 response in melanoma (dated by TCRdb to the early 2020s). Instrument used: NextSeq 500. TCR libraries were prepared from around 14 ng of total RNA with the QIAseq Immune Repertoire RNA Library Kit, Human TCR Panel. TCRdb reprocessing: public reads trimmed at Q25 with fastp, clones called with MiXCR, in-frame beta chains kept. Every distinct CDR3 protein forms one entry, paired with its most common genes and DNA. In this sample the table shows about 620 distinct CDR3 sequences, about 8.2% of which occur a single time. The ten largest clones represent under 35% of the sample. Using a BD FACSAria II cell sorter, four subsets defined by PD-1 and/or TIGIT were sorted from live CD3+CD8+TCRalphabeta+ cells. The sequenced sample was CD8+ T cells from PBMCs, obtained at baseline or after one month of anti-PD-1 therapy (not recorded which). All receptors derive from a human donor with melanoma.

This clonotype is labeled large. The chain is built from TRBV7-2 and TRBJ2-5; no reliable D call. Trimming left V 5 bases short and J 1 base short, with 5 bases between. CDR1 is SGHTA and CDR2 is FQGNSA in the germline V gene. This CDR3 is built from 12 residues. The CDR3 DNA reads TGTGCCAGCAGCCGAATCCAAGAGACCCAGTACTTC. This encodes CASSRIQETQYF.

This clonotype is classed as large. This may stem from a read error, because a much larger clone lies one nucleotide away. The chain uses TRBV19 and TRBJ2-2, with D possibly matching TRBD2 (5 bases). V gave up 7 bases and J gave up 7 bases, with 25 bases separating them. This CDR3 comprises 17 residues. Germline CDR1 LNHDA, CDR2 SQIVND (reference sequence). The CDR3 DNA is TGTGCCAGTACTCGGATAGACATATACGCGGAGGTCGGGGAGCTGTTTTTT. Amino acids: CASTRIDIYAEVGELFF.

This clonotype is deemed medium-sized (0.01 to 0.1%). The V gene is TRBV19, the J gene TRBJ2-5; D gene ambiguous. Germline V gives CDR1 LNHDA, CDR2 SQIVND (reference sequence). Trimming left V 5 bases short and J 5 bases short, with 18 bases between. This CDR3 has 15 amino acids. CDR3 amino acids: CASSPYEQVGETQYF. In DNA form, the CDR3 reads TGTGCCAGTAGTCCGTATGAGCAGGTCGGGGAGACCCAGTACTTC.

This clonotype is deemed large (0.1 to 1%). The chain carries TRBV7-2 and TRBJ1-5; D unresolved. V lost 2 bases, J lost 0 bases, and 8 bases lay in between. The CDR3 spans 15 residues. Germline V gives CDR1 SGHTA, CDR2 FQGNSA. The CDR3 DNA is TGTGCCAGCAGCTTATTACCAAATAGCAATCAGCCCCAGCATTTT. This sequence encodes CASSLLPNSNQPQHF.

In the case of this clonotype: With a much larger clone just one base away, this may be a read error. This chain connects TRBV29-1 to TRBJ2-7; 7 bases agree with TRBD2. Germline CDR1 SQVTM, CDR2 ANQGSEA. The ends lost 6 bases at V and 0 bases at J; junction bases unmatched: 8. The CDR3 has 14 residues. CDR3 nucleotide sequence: TGCAGCGTCGTAAGCGGGGAAAGCTCCTACGAGCAGTACTTC. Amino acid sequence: CSVVSGESSYEQYF.

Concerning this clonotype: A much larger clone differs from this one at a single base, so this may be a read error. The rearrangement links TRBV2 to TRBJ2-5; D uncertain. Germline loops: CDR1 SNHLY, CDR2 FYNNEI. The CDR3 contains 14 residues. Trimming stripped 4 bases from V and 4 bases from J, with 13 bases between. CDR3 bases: TGTGCCAGCAGTGGAGCGCTCGTTCGAGAGACCCAGTACTTC. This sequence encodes CASSGALVRETQYF.

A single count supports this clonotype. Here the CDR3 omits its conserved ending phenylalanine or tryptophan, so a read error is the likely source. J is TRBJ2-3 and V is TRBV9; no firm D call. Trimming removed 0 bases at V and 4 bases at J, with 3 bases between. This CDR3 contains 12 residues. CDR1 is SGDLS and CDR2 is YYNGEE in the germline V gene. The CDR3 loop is CASSVGADTQYL. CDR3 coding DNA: TGTGCCAGCAGCGTAGGGGCAGATACGCAGTATCTT.

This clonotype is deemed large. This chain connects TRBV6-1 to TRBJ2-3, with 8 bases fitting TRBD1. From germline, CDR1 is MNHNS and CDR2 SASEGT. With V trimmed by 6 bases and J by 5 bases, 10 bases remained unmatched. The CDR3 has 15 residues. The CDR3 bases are TGTGCCAGCAGCTCCAGGGGGCTGTTAAGAGATACGCAGTATTTT. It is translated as CASSSRGLLRDTQYF.

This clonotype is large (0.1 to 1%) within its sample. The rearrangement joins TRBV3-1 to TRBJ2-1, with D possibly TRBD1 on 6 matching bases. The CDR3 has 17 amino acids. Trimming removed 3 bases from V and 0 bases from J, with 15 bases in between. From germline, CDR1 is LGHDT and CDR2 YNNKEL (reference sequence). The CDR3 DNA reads TGTGCCAGCAGCCAGGACAGAGGAACCCCCTCCTACAATGAGCAGTTCTTC. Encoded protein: CASSQDRGTPSYNEQFF.

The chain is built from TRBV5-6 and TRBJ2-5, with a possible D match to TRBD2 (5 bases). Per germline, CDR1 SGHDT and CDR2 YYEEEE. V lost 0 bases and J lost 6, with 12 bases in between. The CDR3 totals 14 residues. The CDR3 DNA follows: TGTGCCAGCAGCTTGGCAGCCGGGAAGAAGACCCAGTACTTC. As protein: CASSLAAGKKTQYF. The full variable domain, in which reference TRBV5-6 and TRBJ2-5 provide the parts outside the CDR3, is DAGVTQSPTHLIKTRGQQVTLRCSPKSGHDTVSWYQQALGQGPQFIFQYYEEEERQRGNFPDRFSGHQFPNYSSELNVNALLLGDSALYLCASSLAAGKKTQYFGPGTRLLVL.

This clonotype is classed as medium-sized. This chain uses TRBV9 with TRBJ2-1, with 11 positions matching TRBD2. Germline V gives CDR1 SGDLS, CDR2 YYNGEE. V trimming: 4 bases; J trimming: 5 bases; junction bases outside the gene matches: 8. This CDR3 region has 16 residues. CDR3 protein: CASSTGSGGADNEQFF. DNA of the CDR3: TGTGCCAGCAGCACCGGTAGCGGGGGGGCGGACAATGAGCAGTTCTTC.

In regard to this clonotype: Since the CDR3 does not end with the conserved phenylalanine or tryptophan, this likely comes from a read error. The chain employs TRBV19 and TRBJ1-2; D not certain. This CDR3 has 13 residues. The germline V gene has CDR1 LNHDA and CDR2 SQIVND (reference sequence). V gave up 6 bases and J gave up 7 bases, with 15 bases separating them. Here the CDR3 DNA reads TGTGCCAGTAGCCCCAGCGGAGGAAGTGGCTACACCTCC. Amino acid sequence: CASSPSGGSGYTS.

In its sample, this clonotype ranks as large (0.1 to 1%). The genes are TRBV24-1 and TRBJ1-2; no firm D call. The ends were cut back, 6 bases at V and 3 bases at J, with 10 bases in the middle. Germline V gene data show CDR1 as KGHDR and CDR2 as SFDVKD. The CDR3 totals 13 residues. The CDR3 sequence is CATSKRSDYGYTF. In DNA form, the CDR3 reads TGTGCCACCAGTAAACGTTCAGACTATGGCTACACCTTC.

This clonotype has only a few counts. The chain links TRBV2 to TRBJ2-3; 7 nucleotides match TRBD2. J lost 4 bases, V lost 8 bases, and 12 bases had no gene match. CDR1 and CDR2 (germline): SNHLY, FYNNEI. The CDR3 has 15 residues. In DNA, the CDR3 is TGTGCCAGCGCCGCACTAGCGAGAAGCGCAGATACGCAGTATTTT. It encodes CASAALARSADTQYF.